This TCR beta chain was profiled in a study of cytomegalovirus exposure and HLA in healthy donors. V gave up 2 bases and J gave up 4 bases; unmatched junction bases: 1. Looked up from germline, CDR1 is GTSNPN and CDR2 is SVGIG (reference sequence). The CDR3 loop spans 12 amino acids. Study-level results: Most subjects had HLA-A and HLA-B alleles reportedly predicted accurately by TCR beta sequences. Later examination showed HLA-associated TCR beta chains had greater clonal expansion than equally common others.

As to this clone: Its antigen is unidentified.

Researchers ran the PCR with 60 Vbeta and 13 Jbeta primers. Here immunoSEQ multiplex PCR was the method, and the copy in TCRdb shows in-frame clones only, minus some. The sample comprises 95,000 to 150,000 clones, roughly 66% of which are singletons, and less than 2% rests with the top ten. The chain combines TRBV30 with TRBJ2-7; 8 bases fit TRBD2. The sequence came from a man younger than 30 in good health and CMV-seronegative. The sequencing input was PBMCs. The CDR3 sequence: CAWSREGYEQYF. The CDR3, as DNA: TGTGCCTGGAGTCGGGAGGGATACGAGCAGTACTTC.